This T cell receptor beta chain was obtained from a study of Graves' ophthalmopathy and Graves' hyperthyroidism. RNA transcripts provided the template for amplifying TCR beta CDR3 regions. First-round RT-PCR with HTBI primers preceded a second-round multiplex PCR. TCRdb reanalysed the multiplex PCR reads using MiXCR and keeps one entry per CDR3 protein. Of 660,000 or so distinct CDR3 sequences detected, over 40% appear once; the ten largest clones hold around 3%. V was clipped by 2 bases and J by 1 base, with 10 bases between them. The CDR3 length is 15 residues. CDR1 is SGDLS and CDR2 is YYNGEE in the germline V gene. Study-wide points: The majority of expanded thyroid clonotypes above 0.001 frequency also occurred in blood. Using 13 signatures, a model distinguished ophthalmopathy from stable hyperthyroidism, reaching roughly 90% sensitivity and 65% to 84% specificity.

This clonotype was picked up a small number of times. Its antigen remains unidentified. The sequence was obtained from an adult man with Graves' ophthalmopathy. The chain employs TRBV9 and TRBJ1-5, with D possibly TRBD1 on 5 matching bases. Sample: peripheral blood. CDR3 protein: CASSVCRDSNQPQHF. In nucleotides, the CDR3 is TGTGCCAGCAGCGTCTGCCGGGACAGCAATCAGCCCCAGCATTTT.